A single T cell receptor beta chain is shown here with its context. Its antigen remains unknown. The data were obtained in a study of OX40 agonist ivuxolimab in advanced cancers. The method was immunoSEQ multiplex PCR; TCRdb's version includes in-frame clones alone and lacks a portion of them. The repertoire holds fewer than 95,000 clones, with roughly 90% as singletons. Systemic immunosuppression or a history of autoimmune disease excluded patients. The study, taken as a whole, reports: Expanded clones were, on average, more numerous in CD8+ T cells than in CD4+. Partial responders dosed at 0.1-3.0 mg/kg displayed clonal expansion ranking among the lowest. Circulating CD4+ and CD8+ T cells showed clonal expansion by week 6 at 0.1 to 3.0 mg/kg.

Germline V CDR1 and CDR2: MNHNY, SVGAGI (reference sequence). The CDR3 totals 15 residues. With 4 bases clipped from V and 8 bases from J, the junction kept 8 bases outside the gene matches. Sequencing used CD4+ or CD8+ T cells sorted from blood, obtained in a trial of the OX40 agonist ivuxolimab. The TCR originated in an adult with an advanced solid tumor such as melanoma, head and neck, liver or kidney cancer. The gene calls are TRBV6-6 and TRBJ1-3; 10 bases line up with TRBD1. CDR3: CASSWYGTGEDTIYF. In nucleotides, the CDR3 is TGTGCCAGCAGTTGGTACGGGACAGGGGAGGACACCATATATTTT.